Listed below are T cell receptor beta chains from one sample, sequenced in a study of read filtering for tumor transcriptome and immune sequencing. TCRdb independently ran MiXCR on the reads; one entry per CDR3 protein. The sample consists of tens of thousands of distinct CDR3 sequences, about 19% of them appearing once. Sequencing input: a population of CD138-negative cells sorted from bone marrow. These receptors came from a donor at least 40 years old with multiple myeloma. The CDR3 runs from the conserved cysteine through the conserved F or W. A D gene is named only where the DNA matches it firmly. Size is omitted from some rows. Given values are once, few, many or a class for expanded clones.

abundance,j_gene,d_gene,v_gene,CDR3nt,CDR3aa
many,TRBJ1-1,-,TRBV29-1,TGCAGCGTTCGAGGAACAGGGATATACACTGAAGCTTTCTTT,CSVRGTGIYTEAFF
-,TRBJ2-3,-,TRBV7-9,TGTGCCAGCAGCTTCCGGGGCACAGATACGCAGTATTTT,CASSFRGTDTQYF
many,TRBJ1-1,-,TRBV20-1,TGCAGTGCTAGAGTTGGCACTGAAGCTTTCTTT,CSARVGTEAFF
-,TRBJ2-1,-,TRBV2,TGTGCCAGCAGTGAAAGGGTGGGACCAAACAATGAGCAGTTCTTC,CASSERVGPNNEQFF
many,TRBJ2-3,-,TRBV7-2,TGTGCCAGCACCCGGGGGCCGGACACAGATACGCAGTATTTT,CASTRGPDTDTQYF
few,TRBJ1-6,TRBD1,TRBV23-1,TGCGCCAGCAGCCCGAGACAGGGGGGTAGCTCCTATAATTCACCCCTCCACTTT,CASSPRQGGSSYNSPLHF
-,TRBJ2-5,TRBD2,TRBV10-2,TGCGCCAGCAGTGTAAGGGGCCGCGGGGGGACCCAGTACTTC,CASSVRGRGGTQYF
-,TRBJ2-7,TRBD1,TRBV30,TGTGCCTGGAGGGTTCAAGGGGGCGACGAGCAGTACTTC,CAWRVQGGDEQYF
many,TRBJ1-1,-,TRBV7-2,TGTGCCAGCAGCTTGTGGAGACAGACTGAAGCTTTCTTT,CASSLWRQTEAFF
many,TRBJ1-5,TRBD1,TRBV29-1,TGCAGCGTTGCGGACAGGGGTGGAAGCAATCAGCCCCAGCATTTT,CSVADRGGSNQPQHF
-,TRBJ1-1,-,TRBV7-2,TGTGCCAGCAGCCCTCTGACAGGTTGGGAGGGCACTGAAGCTTTCTTT,CASSPLTGWEGTEAFF
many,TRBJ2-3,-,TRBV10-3,TGTGCCATCAGCCGGGGCCAAACGCGAATAAGCACAGATACGCAGTATTTT,CAISRGQTRISTDTQYF
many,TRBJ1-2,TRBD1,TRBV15,TGTGCCACCAGCAGCTGGGACAGGGGGCCTGGCTACACCTTC,CATSSWDRGPGYTF
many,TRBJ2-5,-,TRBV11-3,TGTGCCAGCAGCCGTTCAGGGTATGGAGAGACCCAGTACTTC,CASSRSGYGETQYF
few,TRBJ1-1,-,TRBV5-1,TGCGCCAGCAGCTCCCTTCGGGGGTCGGACACTGAAGCTTTCTTT,CASSSLRGSDTEAFF
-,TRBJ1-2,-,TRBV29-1,TGCAGCGTTGAAGAGGACAGAACCTATGGCTACACCTTC,CSVEEDRTYGYTF
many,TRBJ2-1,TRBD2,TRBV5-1,TGCGCCAGCAGGACCCACCCAGCGGGAGACAGTTCCTACAATGAGCAGTTCTTC,CASRTHPAGDSSYNEQFF
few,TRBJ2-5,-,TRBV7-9,TGTGCCAGCACCCTCAAATCCCCCATGGAGCAAGAGACCCAGTACTTC,CASTLKSPMEQETQYF
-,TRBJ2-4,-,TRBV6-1,TGTGCCAGCAGTGAAAAGGGGGGCGGGGCCAAAAACATTCAGTACTTC,CASSEKGGGAKNIQYF
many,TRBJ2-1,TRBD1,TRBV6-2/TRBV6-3,TGTGCCAGCAGTGGGGGACAGGGGGTGTGGAATGAGCAGTTCTTC,CASSGGQGVWNEQFF
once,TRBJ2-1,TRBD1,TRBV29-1,TGCAGCATGGGACAGCTTCCTGAGCAGTTTTTC,CSMGQLPEQFF
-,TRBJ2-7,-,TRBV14,TGTGCCAGCAGCCCGGACAGTTCCTACGAGCAGTACTTC,CASSPDSSYEQYF
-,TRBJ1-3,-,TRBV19,TGTGCCAGTAGTCCCAACCGGCAGGGCGGTGCTGGAGGAAACACCATATATTTT,CASSPNRQGGAGGNTIYF
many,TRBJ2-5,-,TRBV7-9,TGTGCCAGCAGCTTAGCACAGCAATTGCGGCAGACCCAGTACTTC,CASSLAQQLRQTQYF
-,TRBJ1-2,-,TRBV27,TGTGCCAGCGGTTTATCGAGTTTTTTCGGACTGAACTATGGCTACACCTTC,CASGLSSFFGLNYGYTF
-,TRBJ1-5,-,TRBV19,TGTGCCAGTAGTATGGGCAATCAGCCCCAGCATTTT,CASSMGNQPQHF
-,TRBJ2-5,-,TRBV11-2,TGTGCCAGCAGCCCAGAGCCGCGGGCGGGCGAGACCCAGTACTTC,CASSPEPRAGETQYF
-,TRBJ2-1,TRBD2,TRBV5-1,TGCGCCAGAAGCAAGGGACTAGCGGGAGGGCATCATGAGCAGTTCTTC,CARSKGLAGGHHEQFF
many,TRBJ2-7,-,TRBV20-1,TGCAGTGCTGACTATTCCGAGCGATACGAGCAGTACTTC,CSADYSERYEQYF
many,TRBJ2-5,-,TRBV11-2,TGTGCCAGCAGCACCCGGGGGGCTGGAGAGACCCAGTACTTC,CASSTRGAGETQYF
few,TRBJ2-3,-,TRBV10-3,TGTGCCATCAGGGGGTCTAGCACAGATACGCAGTATTTT,CAIRGSSTDTQYF
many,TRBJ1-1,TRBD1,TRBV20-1,TGCAGTGCGCCTAAGACAGGGTCCCTTGAAGCTTTCTTT,CSAPKTGSLEAFF
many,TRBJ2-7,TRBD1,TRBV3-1,TGTGCCAGCAGCTTACAGGGGAAAGGTTACGAGCAGTACTTC,CASSLQGKGYEQYF
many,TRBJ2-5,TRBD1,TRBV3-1,TGTGCCAGCAGCCAAGGAGGGGGCAAGACAGAGACCCAGTACTTC,CASSQGGGKTETQYF
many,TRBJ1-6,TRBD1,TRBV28,TGTGCCAGCAGTTTAGACAGGGGCGCTGGTTCACCCCTCCACTTT,CASSLDRGAGSPLHF
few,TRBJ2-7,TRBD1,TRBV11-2,TGTGCCAGCAGCTCTGACAGGGCCCCATCCTACGAGCAGTACTTC,CASSSDRAPSYEQYF
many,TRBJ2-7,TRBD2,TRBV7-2,TGTGCCAGCAGCCTACACACTAGCGGGAGGGCCGACGAGCAGTACTTC,CASSLHTSGRADEQYF
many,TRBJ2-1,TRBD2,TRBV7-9,TGTGCCAGCCCACCACTAACGCGGGAGGGCCTTTACAATGAGCAGTTCTTC,CASPPLTREGLYNEQFF
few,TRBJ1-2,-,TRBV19,TGTGCTGCTATCGGGTGGCACTATGGCTACACCTTC,CAAIGWHYGYTF
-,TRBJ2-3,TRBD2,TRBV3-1,TGTGCCAGCAGCCAAGAGGTCGGGGGGGGCACAGATATGCAGTATTTT,CASSQEVGGGTDMQYF
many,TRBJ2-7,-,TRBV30,TGTGCCTGGAGCCCGGTCGGCAGGGGAGCCTACGAGCAGTACTTC,CAWSPVGRGAYEQYF
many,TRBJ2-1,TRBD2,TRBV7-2,TGTGCCAGCAGCTTAGGGGCTAGCGGGGCCTACAAGTTCTTC,CASSLGASGAYKFF
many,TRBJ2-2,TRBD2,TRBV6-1,TGTGCCAGCCGACTAGCGGGAGTATTCCCTACCGGGGAGCTGTTTTTT,CASRLAGVFPTGELFF
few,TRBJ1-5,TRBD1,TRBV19,TGTGCCAGTAGTATAGTCCGTGGACAGGGGGCCCCTTGGCAGCCCCAGCATTTT,CASSIVRGQGAPWQPQHF
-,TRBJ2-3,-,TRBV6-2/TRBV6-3,TGTGCCAGCACGGACAAATTCACAGATACGCAGTATTTT,CASTDKFTDTQYF
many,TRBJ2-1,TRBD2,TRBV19,TGTGCCTGCAAGGGACTAGCGGGAGAGATGAATGAGCAGTTCTTC,CACKGLAGEMNEQFF
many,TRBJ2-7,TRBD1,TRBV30,TGTGCCTGGCGACAGGGGAGCTCCTACGAGCAGTACTTC,CAWRQGSSYEQYF
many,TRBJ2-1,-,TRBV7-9,TGTGCCAGCAGCTTAGTGGGTAGTTACAATGAGCAGTTCTTC,CASSLVGSYNEQFF
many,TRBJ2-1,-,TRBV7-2,TGTGCCAGCAGCCGAGGGGACAATGAGCAGTTCTTC,CASSRGDNEQFF
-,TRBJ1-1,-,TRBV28,TGTGCCAGCAGTCCCCGGGACCCCTGGACTGAAGCTTTCTTT,CASSPRDPWTEAFF
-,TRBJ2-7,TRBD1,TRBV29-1,TGCAGCGTTGGGACAGGGCGACCCTACGAGCAGCACTTC,CSVGTGRPYEQHF
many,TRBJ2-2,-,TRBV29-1,TGCAGCGTTGGTCCGATAGGGTCCGGGGAGCTGTTTTTT,CSVGPIGSGELFF
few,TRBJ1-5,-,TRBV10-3,TGTGCCATCAGTGAGTCGGCCGCAGGGTTTGGTCAGCCCCAGCATTTT,CAISESAAGFGQPQHF
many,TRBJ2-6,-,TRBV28,TGTGCCAGCAGTATTCCTCGGTCTGGGGCCAACGTCCTGACTTTC,CASSIPRSGANVLTF
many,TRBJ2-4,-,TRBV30,TGTGCCTGGAGTGTACACGGAGGAGGAAACATTCAGTACTTC,CAWSVHGGGNIQYF
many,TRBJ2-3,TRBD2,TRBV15,TGTGCCACCAGCAGAGAACTAGCGGTTAGCACAGATACGCAGTATTTT,CATSRELAVSTDTQYF
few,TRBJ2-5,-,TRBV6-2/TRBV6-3,TGTGCCAGCAGTTTTGCGGCTTCTACAGGGTTGGAGACCCAGTACTTC,CASSFAASTGLETQYF
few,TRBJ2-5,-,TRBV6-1,TGTGCCAGCAATTCCAGGAACGCGGAGACCCAGTACTTC,CASNSRNAETQYF
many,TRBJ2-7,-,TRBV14,TGTGCCAGCAGCCAAGAGGGCCAGGGTGCCTACGAGCAGTACTTC,CASSQEGQGAYEQYF